These 18 T cell receptor beta chains were sequenced from one sample in a study of OX40 agonist ivuxolimab in advanced cancers. Using immunoSEQ multiplex PCR, the repertoire was profiled, and TCRdb retains in-frame clones only, with some absent. This table holds some 19,000 clones, about 82% found once. Source: CD4+ or CD8+ T cells sorted from blood, taken in a trial of the OX40 agonist ivuxolimab. These receptors were collected from an adult with an advanced solid tumor such as melanoma, head and neck, liver or kidney cancer.

The chain joins TRBV28 to TRBJ2-7; D is unclear. The CDR3 extends over 15 amino acids. Trimming shortened V by 0 bases and J by 1 base, and 10 bases separated the two germline ends. The germline gives CDR1 MDHEN, CDR2 SYDVKM. As DNA, the CDR3 is TGTGCCAGCAGTTTATGGGGAAACCCGTCCTACGAGCAGTACTTC. This codes for CASSLWGNPSYEQYF.

This clone was counted ten times or more. The rearrangement uses TRBV13 and TRBJ2-1; D is uncertain. The CDR3 length is 13 residues. Trimming cost V 7 bases and J 2 bases, with 9 bases left between them. Germline loops: CDR1 PRHDT, CDR2 FYEKMQ (reference sequence). In DNA form, the CDR3 reads TGTGCCAGCACCCCGAGGCCCTACAATGAGCAGTTCTTC. It translates to CASTPRPYNEQFF.

This chain links TRBV18 with TRBJ2-1; perhaps TRBD1 as D (6 bases). The V gene lost 3 bases and the J gene lost 3 bases, with 18 bases spanning the gap. This CDR3 spans 17 amino acids. Germline V lookup: CDR1 KGHSH, CDR2 LQKENI. CDR3 DNA: TGTGCCAGCTCACCCCCGGATGTGGACAGAATCTACAATGAGCAGTTCTTC. Its translation: CASSPPDVDRIYNEQFF.

The CDR3 protein is CASSLGTVSYEQYF. The CDR3 nucleotides read TGTGCCAGCAGTCTCGGGACAGTCTCCTACGAGCAGTACTTC. V and J are TRBV28 and TRBJ2-7; 7 bases align to TRBD1. The ends lost 5 bases at V and 0 bases at J; junction bases unmatched: 4. The CDR3 loop spans 14 amino acids. Germline V gene lookup returns CDR1 MDHEN and CDR2 SYDVKM.

This clone was seen a single time. The chain links TRBV28 to TRBJ2-7; 9 nucleotides align to TRBD1. CDR3 size: 15 residues. Per the germline V gene, CDR1 is MDHEN and CDR2 is SYDVKM. The V gene end was trimmed by 6 bases and the J gene end by 4 bases; junction bases not matched to a gene: 10. The CDR3 sequence: CASSPGTGKGYEQYF. The CDR3 DNA reads as TGTGCCAGCAGCCCCGGGACAGGGAAGGGGTACGAGCAGTACTTC. The variable domain in full, completed from reference TRBV28 and TRBJ2-7, reads DVKVTQSSRYLVKRTGEKVFLECVQDMDHENMFWYRQDPGLGLRLIYFSYDVKMKEKGDIPEGYSVSREKKERFSLILESASTNQTSMYLCASSPGTGKGYEQYFGPGTRLTVT.

This clone was counted between two and nine times. The chain carries TRBV28 and TRBJ1-2; the D is unclear. In germline, CDR1 is MDHEN, CDR2 SYDVKM. V was pared by 2 bases and J by 4 bases, with 11 bases between. This CDR3 is 14 amino acids long. CDR3 nucleotides: TGTGCCAGCAGTTTAGCTTACCCGGGCTATGGCTACACCTTC. This translates into CASSLAYPGYGYTF.

This sequence joins TRBV14 and TRBJ2-7; 11 bases fit TRBD2. Per germline, CDR1 SGHDN and CDR2 FVKESK. This CDR3 contains 14 residues. With V trimmed by 3 bases and J by 6 bases, 4 bases remained unmatched. This CDR3 reads CASSQGGTSGEQYF. CDR3 in DNA: TGTGCCAGCAGCCAGGGAGGGACTAGCGGCGAGCAGTACTTC.

The chain employs TRBV27 and TRBJ2-1; 10 nucleotides agree with TRBD2. The CDR3 is 15 amino acids. Germline loops: CDR1 MNHEY, CDR2 SMNVEV (reference sequence). With V trimmed by 6 bases and J by 4 bases, 6 bases remained unmatched. CDR3 coding DNA: TGTGCCAGCAGCCTGACTAGCGGGCCTTACAATGAGCAGTTCTTC. It translates to CASSLTSGPYNEQFF.

The chain combines TRBV28 with TRBJ1-2, with 9 bases aligning to TRBD1. The CDR3 sequence is 14 residues long. CDR1 is MDHEN, CDR2 SYDVKM, per germline. V lost 7 bases, J lost 8 bases, and 11 bases stayed unmatched. The CDR3 nucleotides read TGTGCCAGCACCGAGGGACAGGGCGCGCACGGCTACACCTTC. This codes for CASTEGQGAHGYTF.

The V call is TRBV27, the J call TRBJ2-1, with a tentative D call TRBD2 (6 bases). Trimming pared 6 bases from V and 8 bases from J, leaving 17 bases between. Germline V gives CDR1 MNHEY, CDR2 SMNVEV (reference sequence). The CDR3 length is 14 residues. In DNA, the CDR3 is TGTGCCAGCAGCCCAAAGCGCCGCGGGGATGAGCAGTTCTTC. Its translation is CASSPKRRGDEQFF.

The count of this clone is one. This chain links TRBV6-5 with TRBJ2-1; 8 positions agree with TRBD2. With 2 bases clipped from V and 4 bases from J, the junction kept 4 bases outside the gene matches. This CDR3 region has 15 residues. Germline values: CDR1 MNHEY, CDR2 SVGAGI. The CDR3 sequence: CASSYGVAGYNEQFF. Here the CDR3 DNA reads TGTGCCAGCAGTTACGGTGTAGCGGGGTACAATGAGCAGTTCTTC.

The chain couples TRBV5-5 to TRBJ2-1; unclear D gene. The length of the CDR3 is 12 residues. Germline V gives CDR1 SGHKS, CDR2 YYEKEE (reference sequence). V was clipped by 3 bases and J by 9 bases, with 10 bases between them. The CDR3 DNA sequence: TGTGCCAGCAGCTACAGCTTCGGTGAGCAGTTCTTC. Translated: CASSYSFGEQFF.

The chain recombines TRBV7-9 with TRBJ1-5; no firm D call. Germline CDR1 SEHNR, CDR2 FQNEAQ (reference sequence). The V gene lost 5 bases and the J gene lost 4 bases, with 6 bases spanning the gap. The CDR3 is made up of 12 amino acids. The CDR3 coding sequence is TGTGCCAGCAGCGGGCAGAATCAGCCCCAGCATTTT. Its protein product is CASSGQNQPQHF.

The genes are TRBV9 and TRBJ1-2; 11 bases are a match to TRBD1. The CDR3 contains 16 residues. The trim removed 3 bases at V and 3 bases at J, leaving 7 bases unmatched. Per germline, CDR1 SGDLS and CDR2 YYNGEE. In DNA, the CDR3 is TGTGCCAGCAGCGAGCCCCGGGACAGGGGGGACTATGGCTACACCTTC. It is translated as CASSEPRDRGDYGYTF. Drawing the rest from reference TRBV9 and TRBJ1-2, the complete variable domain is DSGVTQTPKHLITATGQRVTLRCSPRSGDLSVYWYQQSLDQGLQFLIQYYNGEERAKGNILERFSAQQFPDLHSELNLSSLELGDSALYFCASSEPRDRGDYGYTFGSGTRLTVV.

The V gene is TRBV28, the J gene TRBJ2-2; D may be TRBD1 (5 bases). The germline V gene encodes CDR1 MDHEN and CDR2 SYDVKM. V lost 11 bases and J lost 3, with 25 bases in between. The CDR3 contains 17 residues. The CDR3 DNA reads as TGTGCCTCTTTGGGGCCCCTTACTTATCAGGACACCGGGGAGCTGTTTTTT. Its translation: CASLGPLTYQDTGELFF. The full variable domain, in which reference TRBV28 and TRBJ2-2 provide the parts outside the CDR3, is DVKVTQSSRYLVKRTGEKVFLECVQDMDHENMFWYRQDPGLGLRLIYFSYDVKMKEKGDIPEGYSVSREKKERFSLILESASTNQTSMYLCASLGPLTYQDTGELFFGEGSRLTVL.

V gene TRBV27 combines with J gene TRBJ2-1, with 11 positions matching TRBD2. Germline values: CDR1 MNHEY, CDR2 SMNVEV (reference sequence). Losses at the gene ends were 8 bases for V and 4 bases for J; bases not matched to a gene: 7. The CDR3 runs 15 residues. For the CDR3, the DNA is TGTGCCAGCGGAAAGACTAGCGGGATGTACAATGAGCAGTTCTTC. This translates into CASGKTSGMYNEQFF.

V and J are TRBV5-1 and TRBJ2-3, with D possibly matching TRBD1 (6 bases). The germline V gene has CDR1 SGHRS and CDR2 YFSETQ. Between the trimmed V and J ends, which lost 7 bases and 5 bases, there was a span of 14 bases. This CDR3 region has 13 residues. The CDR3 coding sequence is TGCGCCAGCCGCAGGGGTCGGGAAGATACGCAGTATTTT. Its translation: CASRRGREDTQYF.

The V and J genes are TRBV7-9 and TRBJ2-2; D is uncertain. CDR1 is SEHNR and CDR2 is FQNEAQ in the germline V gene (reference sequence). The CDR3 is made up of 14 amino acids. The V gene lost 4 bases and the J gene lost 1 base, with 7 bases spanning the gap. In DNA form, the CDR3 reads TGTGCCAGCAGCTCATGGTGGAACACCGGGGAGCTGTTTTTT. This codes for CASSSWWNTGELFF.